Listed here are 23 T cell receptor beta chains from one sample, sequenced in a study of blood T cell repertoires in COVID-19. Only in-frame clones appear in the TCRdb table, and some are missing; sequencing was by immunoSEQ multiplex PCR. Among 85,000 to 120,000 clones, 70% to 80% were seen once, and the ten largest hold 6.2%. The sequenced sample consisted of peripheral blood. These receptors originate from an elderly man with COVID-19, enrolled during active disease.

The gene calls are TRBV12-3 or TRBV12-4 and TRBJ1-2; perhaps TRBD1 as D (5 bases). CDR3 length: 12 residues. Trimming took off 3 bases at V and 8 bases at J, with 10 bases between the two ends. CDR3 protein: CASSLAGFGYTF. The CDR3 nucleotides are TGTGCCAGCAGTTTGGCAGGGTTCGGCTACACCTTC.

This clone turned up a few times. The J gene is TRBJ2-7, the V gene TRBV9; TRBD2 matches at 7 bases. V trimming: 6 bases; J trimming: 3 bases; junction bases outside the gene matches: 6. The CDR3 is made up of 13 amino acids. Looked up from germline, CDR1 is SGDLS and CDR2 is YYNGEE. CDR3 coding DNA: TGTGCCAGCAACCCTGGCGGGGGCTACGAGCAGTACTTC. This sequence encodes CASNPGGGYEQYF.

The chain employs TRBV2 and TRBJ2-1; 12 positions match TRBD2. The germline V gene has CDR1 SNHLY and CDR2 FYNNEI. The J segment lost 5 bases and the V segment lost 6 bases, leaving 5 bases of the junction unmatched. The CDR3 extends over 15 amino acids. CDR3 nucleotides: TGTGCCAGCAGACGGACTAGCGGGACCAACAATGAGCAGTTCTTC. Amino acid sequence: CASRRTSGTNNEQFF.

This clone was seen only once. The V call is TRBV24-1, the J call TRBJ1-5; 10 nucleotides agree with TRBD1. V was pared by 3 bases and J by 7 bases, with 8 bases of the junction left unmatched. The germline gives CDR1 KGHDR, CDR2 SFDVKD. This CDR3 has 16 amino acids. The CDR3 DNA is TGTGCCACCAGTGATGCCAGACAGGGGGCGTTGCAGCCCCAGCATTTT. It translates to CATSDARQGALQPQHF.

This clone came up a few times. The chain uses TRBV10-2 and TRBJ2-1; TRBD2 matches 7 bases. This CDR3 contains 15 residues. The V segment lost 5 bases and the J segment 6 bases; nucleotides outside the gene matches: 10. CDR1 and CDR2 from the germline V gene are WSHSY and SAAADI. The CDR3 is CASSPSTGGRNEQFF. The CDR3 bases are TGCGCCAGCAGTCCCAGCACGGGAGGCCGCAATGAGCAGTTCTTC.

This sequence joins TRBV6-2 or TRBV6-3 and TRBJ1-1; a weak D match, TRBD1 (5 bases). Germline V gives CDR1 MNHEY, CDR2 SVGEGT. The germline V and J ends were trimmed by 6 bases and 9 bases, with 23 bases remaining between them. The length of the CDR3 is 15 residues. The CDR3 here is CASSPHGPGEGKAFF. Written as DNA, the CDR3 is TGTGCCAGCAGCCCCCATGGACCGGGAGAGGGGAAAGCTTTCTTT.

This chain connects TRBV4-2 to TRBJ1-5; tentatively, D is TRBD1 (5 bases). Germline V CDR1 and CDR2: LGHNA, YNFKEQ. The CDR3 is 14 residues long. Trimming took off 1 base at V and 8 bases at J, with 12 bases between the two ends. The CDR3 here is CASSQVSQGEPQHF. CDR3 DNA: TGTGCCAGCAGCCAAGTGAGTCAGGGTGAGCCCCAGCATTTT.

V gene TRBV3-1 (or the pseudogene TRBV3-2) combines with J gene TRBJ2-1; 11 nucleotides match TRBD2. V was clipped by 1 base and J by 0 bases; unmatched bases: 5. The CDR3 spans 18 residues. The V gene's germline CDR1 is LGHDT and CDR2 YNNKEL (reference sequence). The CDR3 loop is CASSQGNSGRASYNEQFF. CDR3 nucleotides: TGTGCCAGCAGCCAAGGTAATAGCGGGAGGGCCTCCTACAATGAGCAGTTCTTC.

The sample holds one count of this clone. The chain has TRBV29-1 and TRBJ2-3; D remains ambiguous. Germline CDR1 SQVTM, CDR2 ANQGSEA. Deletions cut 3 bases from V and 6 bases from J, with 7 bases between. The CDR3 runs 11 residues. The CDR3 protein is CSVESSDTQYF. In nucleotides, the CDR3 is TGCAGCGTTGAGAGCTCGGATACGCAGTATTTT.

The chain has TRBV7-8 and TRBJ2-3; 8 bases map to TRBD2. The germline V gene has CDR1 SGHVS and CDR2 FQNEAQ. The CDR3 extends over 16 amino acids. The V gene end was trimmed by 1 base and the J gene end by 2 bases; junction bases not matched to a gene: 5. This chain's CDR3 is CASSLGGSGVTDTQYF. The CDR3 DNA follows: TGTGCCAGCAGCTTAGGGGGTAGCGGGGTCACAGATACGCAGTATTTT. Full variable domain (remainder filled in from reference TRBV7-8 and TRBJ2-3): GAGVSQSPRYKVAKRGQDVALRCDPISGHVSLFWYQQALGQGPEFLTYFQNEAQLDKSGLPSDRFFAERPEGSVSTLKIQRTQQEDSAVYLCASSLGGSGVTDTQYFGPGTRLTVL.

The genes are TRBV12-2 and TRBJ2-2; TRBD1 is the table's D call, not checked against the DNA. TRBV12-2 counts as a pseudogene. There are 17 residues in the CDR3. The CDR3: CASRFYARGRDTGELFF. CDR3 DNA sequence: TGTGCAAGTCGCTTTTACGCCAGGGGGAGAGATACCGGGGAGCTGTTTTTT.

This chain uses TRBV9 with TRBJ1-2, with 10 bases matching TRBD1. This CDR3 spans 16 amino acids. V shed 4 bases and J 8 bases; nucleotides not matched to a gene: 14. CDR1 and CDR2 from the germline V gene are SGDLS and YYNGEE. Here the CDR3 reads CASSPSGTGEGSGYTF. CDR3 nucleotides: TGTGCCAGCAGCCCATCCGGGACAGGGGAGGGAAGCGGCTACACCTTC.

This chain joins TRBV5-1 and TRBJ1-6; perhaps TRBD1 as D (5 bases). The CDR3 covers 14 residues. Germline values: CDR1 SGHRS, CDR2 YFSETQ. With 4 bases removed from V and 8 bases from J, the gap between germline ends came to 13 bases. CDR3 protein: CASSTGQGDSPLHF. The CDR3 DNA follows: TGCGCCAGCAGCACAGGCCAGGGTGATTCACCCCTCCACTTT. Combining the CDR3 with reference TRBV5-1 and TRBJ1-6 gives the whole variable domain KAGVTQTPRYLIKTRGQQVTLSCSPISGHRSVSWYQQTPGQGLQFLFEYFSETQRNKGNFPGRFSGRQFSNSRSEMNVSTLELGDSALYLCASSTGQGDSPLHFGNGTRLTVT.

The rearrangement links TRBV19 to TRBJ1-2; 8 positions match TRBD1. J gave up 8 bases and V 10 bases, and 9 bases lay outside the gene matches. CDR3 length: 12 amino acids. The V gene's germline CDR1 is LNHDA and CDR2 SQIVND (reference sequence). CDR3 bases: TGTGCCACTCACAGGGGGTTGGGCGGCTACACCTTC. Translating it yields CATHRGLGGYTF.

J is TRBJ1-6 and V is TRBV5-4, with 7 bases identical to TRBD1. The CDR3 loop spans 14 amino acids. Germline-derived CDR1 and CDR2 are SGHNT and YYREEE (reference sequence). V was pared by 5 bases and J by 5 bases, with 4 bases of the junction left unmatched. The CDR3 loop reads CASRSGTDNSPLHF. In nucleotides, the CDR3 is TGTGCCAGCAGGTCCGGGACAGATAATTCACCCCTCCACTTT.

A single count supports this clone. DNA of the CDR3: TGTGCCAGCAGTCTCCCGGACACCTCCTACGAGCAGTACTTC. Translation: CASSLPDTSYEQYF. The J gene is TRBJ2-7, the V gene TRBV13; D might be TRBD1 (5 bases). Germline V gene lookup returns CDR1 PRHDT and CDR2 FYEKMQ (reference sequence). V was clipped by 6 bases and J by 0 bases, with 12 bases between them. This CDR3 comprises 14 residues.

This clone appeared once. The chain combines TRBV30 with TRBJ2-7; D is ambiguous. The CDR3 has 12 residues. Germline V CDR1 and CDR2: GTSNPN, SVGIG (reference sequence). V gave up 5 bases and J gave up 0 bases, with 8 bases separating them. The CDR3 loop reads CAWGPSSYEQYF. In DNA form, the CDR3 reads TGTGCCTGGGGCCCCTCCTCCTACGAGCAGTACTTC.

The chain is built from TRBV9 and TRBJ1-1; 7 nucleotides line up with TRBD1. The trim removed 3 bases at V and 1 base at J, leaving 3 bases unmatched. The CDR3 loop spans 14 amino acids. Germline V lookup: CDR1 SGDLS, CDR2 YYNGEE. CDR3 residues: CASSEHRGNTEAFF. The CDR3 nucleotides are TGTGCCAGCAGCGAACACAGGGGGAACACTGAAGCTTTCTTT.

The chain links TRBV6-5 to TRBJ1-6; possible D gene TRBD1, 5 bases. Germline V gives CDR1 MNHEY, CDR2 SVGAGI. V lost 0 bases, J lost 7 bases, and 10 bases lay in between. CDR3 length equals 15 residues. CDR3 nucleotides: TGTGCCAGCAGTTACTCGAGGCAGGGCAATTCACCCCTCCACTTT. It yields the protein CASSYSRQGNSPLHF.

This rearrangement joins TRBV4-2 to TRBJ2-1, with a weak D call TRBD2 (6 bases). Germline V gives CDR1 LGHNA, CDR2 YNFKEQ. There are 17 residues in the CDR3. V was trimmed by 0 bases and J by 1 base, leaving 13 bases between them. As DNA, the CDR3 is TGTGCCAGCAGCCAAGATATGGGGAGGAGGTCCTACAATGAGCAGTTCTTC. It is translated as CASSQDMGRRSYNEQFF.

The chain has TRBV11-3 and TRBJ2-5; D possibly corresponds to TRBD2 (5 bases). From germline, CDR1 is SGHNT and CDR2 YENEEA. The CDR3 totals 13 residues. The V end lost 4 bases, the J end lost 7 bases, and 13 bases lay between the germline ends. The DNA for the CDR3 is TGTGCCAGCAGCTCCGGGGAATCGGGGACCCAGTACTTC. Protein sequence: CASSSGESGTQYF. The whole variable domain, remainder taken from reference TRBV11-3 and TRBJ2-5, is EAGVVQSPRYKIIEKKQPVAFWCNPISGHNTLYWYLQNLGQGPELLIRYENEEAVDDSQLPKDRFSAERLKGVDSTLKIQPAELGDSAVYLCASSSGESGTQYFGPGTRLLVL.

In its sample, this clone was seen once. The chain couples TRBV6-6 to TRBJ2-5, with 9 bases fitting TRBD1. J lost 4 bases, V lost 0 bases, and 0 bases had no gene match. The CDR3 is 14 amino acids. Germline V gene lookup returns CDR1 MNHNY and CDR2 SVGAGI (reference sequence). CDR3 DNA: TGTGCCAGCAGTTACTCGGGACAGGGAGAGACCCAGTACTTC. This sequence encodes CASSYSGQGETQYF.

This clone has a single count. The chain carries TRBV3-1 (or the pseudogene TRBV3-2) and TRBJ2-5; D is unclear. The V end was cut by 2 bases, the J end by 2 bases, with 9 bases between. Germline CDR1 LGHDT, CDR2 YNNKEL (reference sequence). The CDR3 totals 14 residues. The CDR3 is CASSQHAVQETQYF. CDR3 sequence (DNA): TGTGCCAGCAGCCAACATGCGGTTCAAGAGACCCAGTACTTC.